The 8 T cell receptor beta chains below all came from one sample that was sequenced in a study of early T cells in non-severe SARS-CoV-2 infection. A single record per CDR3 protein comes from TCRdb applying MiXCR to the 5' RACE reads. This sample has roughly 80,000 distinct CDR3 sequences, with 8.5% to 10% found just once. Sequenced: whole blood. Every receptor here comes from an adult who was a healthcare worker with PCR-confirmed SARS-CoV-2 infection or an uninfected control (not recorded which).

This clonotype was counted ten times or more. The V call is TRBV28, the J call TRBJ2-1; possibly TRBD1 or TRBD2 for D (6 bases each). This CDR3 spans 15 amino acids. Trimming stripped 2 bases from V and 5 bases from J, with 13 bases between. From germline, CDR1 is MDHEN and CDR2 SYDVKM. The CDR3 DNA is TGTGCCAGCAGTTTAGAAGGGGGGCGGGACAATGAGCAGTTCTTC. Translated, it gives CASSLEGGRDNEQFF.

This clonotype was seen ten or more times. V usage is TRBV28 and J usage is TRBJ2-5; 9 bases match TRBD2. The CDR3 sequence is 13 residues long. Looked up from germline, CDR1 is MDHEN and CDR2 is SYDVKM. After removal of 4 bases from V and 4 bases from J, the junction contained 1 base not matched to a gene. In nucleotides, the CDR3 is TGTGCCAGCAGTTGGCGGGAGGGAGAGACCCAGTACTTC. Amino acid sequence: CASSWREGETQYF.

This clonotype has ten or more counts. The V call is TRBV5-1, the J call TRBJ2-2; TRBD2 matches at 11 bases. Germline V gene lookup returns CDR1 SGHRS and CDR2 YFSETQ. This CDR3 has 16 residues. Trimming took 2 bases from V and 6 from J; bases not matched to a gene: 6. In DNA form, the CDR3 reads TGCGCCAGCAGCTTTTTAGCGGGAGGGCCTTCCGGGGAGCTGTTTTTT. Translation: CASSFLAGGPSGELFF.

The chain joins TRBV7-2 to TRBJ2-1; TRBD1 matches at 9 bases. Germline assignment: CDR1 SGHTA and CDR2 FQGNSA. The CDR3 consists of 15 residues. V gave up 5 bases and J gave up 2 bases; unmatched junction bases: 4. The CDR3 is CASSNDRGAYNEQFF. In nucleotides, the CDR3 is TGTGCCAGCAGCAACGACAGGGGGGCCTACAATGAGCAGTTCTTC.

This clonotype was recorded at least ten times. The DNA for the CDR3 is TGTGCCAGCAGTGAAGCGGGCAGAACTAACTATGGCTACACCTTC. The encoded protein is CASSEAGRTNYGYTF. V gene TRBV2 combines with J gene TRBJ1-2, with no clear D. CDR1 and CDR2 from the germline V gene are SNHLY and FYNNEI. This CDR3 spans 15 amino acids. Trimming left V 0 bases short and J 0 bases short, with 8 bases between.

The chain combines TRBV6-1 with TRBJ1-2, with D unresolved. The CDR3 has 12 amino acids. Germline CDR1 MNHNS, CDR2 SASEGT. V was shortened by 6 bases and J by 3 bases, with 8 bases between the two germline ends. The CDR3 bases are TGTGCCAGCAGGGGTTTACACTATGGCTACACCTTC. It specifies CASRGLHYGYTF.

This clonotype was recorded at least ten times. This chain joins TRBV25-1 and TRBJ2-1, with 7 bases lining up with TRBD2. This CDR3 has 14 amino acids. Germline CDR1 is MGHDK and CDR2 is SYGVNS. The trim removed 1 base at V and 8 bases at J, leaving 5 bases unmatched. The CDR3 loop is CASSEWREQDEQFF. CDR3 coding DNA: TGTGCCAGCAGTGAATGGCGGGAGCAAGATGAGCAGTTCTTC.

J is TRBJ2-5 and V is TRBV3-1; 7 bases fit TRBD2. The CDR3 consists of 15 residues. From germline, CDR1 is LGHDT and CDR2 YNNKEL (reference sequence). Trimming cost V 0 bases and J 5 bases; bases outside gene matches: 6. CDR3 region: CASSQERGEGETQYF. The CDR3 bases are TGTGCCAGCAGCCAAGAGAGAGGGGAGGGGGAGACCCAGTACTTC.